A single T cell receptor beta chain is shown here with its context. This entry is derived from a study of shared clonotypes between healthy human individuals. The wider study: The donor group consisted of a couple of women and three men, aged 18 to 49.

Scientists sequenced DNA from unsorted PBMC on ten immunoSEQ deep assay plates. Only in-frame clones appear in the TCRdb table, and some are missing; sequencing was by immunoSEQ multiplex PCR. The data contain about 470,000 clones, 70% to 80% of them singletons. The CDR3 has 12 residues. CDR1 is SGHVS, CDR2 FQNEAQ, per germline. V shed 4 bases and J shed 7 bases, with 8 bases lying between them. The sequencing sample was made of PBMCs. The rearrangement links TRBV7-8 to TRBJ2-1, with D unresolved. This clonotype was obtained from a woman aged 40-49 years in good health. Some clones in this sample may be carry-over from other donors' samples. CDR3 coding DNA: TGTGCCAGCAGCTACCGTTCTAATGAGCAGTTCTTC. Its translation: CASSYRSNEQFF.